This is a list of T cell receptor beta chains from one sample in a study of blood T cell repertoires in COVID-19. Libraries were prepared by immunoSEQ multiplex PCR; TCRdb keeps only in-frame clonotypes and omits some of them. This sample has fewer than 300,000 clones; approximately 87% occur once, and the top ten carry 2.5% to 3%. Specimen: peripheral blood. All receptors derive from a woman aged 70-85 years with active or convalescent COVID-19. The CDR3 runs from the conserved cysteine through the conserved F or W. The D gene is left open where the match is weak. Clone size is shown for a subset of rows, as once, few, many or a class of expanded clone.

v_call	j_call	clone_size	d_call	cdr3_aa	cdr3_nt
TRBV29-1	TRBJ1-2	NA	NA	CSVARNSPTYGYTF	TGCAGCGTTGCCCGTAACAGCCCGACCTATGGCTACACCTTC
TRBV5-1	TRBJ2-7	NA	TRBD1	CASSLSSGTGGSYEQYF	TGCGCCAGCAGCTTGTCTTCCGGGACAGGGGGTTCCTACGAGCAGTACTTC
TRBV6-5	TRBJ1-2	NA	TRBD1	CASSYRAQGKGGYTF	TGTGCCAGCAGTTACCGGGCACAGGGGAAAGGAGGCTACACCTTC
TRBV6-5	TRBJ1-1	NA	NA	CASSYRSRGNTEAFF	TGTGCCAGCAGTTACCGAAGTAGGGGGAACACTGAAGCTTTCTTT
TRBV10-1	TRBJ2-2	few	TRBD1	CASSPDRGRPPNTGELFF	TGCGCCAGCAGTCCCGACAGGGGGCGACCTCCGAACACCGGGGAGCTGTTTTTT
TRBV7-5	TRBJ2-3	NA	NA	CVRSLKETGEGNTQYF	TGTGTCAGAAGCTTAAAGGAGACGGGAGAGGGAAATACGCAGTATTTT
TRBV30	TRBJ1-6	NA	TRBD1	CAWSVGTGGISPLHF	TGTGCCTGGAGTGTCGGGACAGGGGGAATTTCACCCCTCCACTTT
TRBV30	TRBJ1-2	NA	TRBD1	CAWSVPGGHGYTF	TGTGCCTGGAGTGTCCCAGGGGGCCATGGCTACACCTTC
TRBV5-4	TRBJ2-7	NA	NA	CASSPRVTADYEQYF	TGTGCCAGCAGCCCCAGGGTAACCGCTGACTACGAGCAGTACTTC
TRBV7-2	TRBJ1-4	NA	NA	CASSLDTGNEKLFF	TGTGCCAGCAGCTTAGATACGGGTAATGAAAAACTGTTTTTT
TRBV7-2	TRBJ1-1	once	NA	CASSAGDRVEAFF	TGTGCCAGCAGCGCGGGGGACCGGGTTGAAGCTTTCTTT
TRBV28	TRBJ1-6	NA	NA	CASSWTDLRSPLHF	TGTGCCAGCAGTTGGACAGACCTTAGGTCACCCCTCCACTTT
TRBV28	TRBJ1-3	NA	NA	CASSALWGGKDTGNTIYF	TGTGCCAGCAGTGCTCTGTGGGGGGGCAAGGACACTGGAAACACCATATATTTT
TRBV29-1	TRBJ1-4	NA	NA	CSVEARRPNEKLFF	TGCAGCGTTGAAGCGAGGAGACCCAATGAAAAACTGTTTTTT
TRBV14	TRBJ1-4	NA	NA	CASSPIGGRGTNEKLFF	TGTGCCAGCAGCCCCATCGGGGGGCGCGGAACTAATGAAAAACTGTTTTTT
TRBV5-1	TRBJ2-3	NA	NA	CASSLRVPPDTQYF	TGCGCCAGCAGCTTGAGAGTGCCCCCAGATACGCAGTATTTT
TRBV7-2	TRBJ2-7	NA	TRBD1	CASSAPGQTVPYF	TGTGCCAGCAGCGCCCCGGGACAGACGGTTCCGTACTTC
TRBV6-5	TRBJ1-1	few	NA	CASSYSRTANTEAFF	TGTGCCAGCAGTTACTCCCGGACAGCGAACACTGAAGCTTTCTTT
TRBV10-3	TRBJ1-2	NA	NA	CAISPGHLNYGYTF	TGTGCCATCAGTCCGGGACACCTGAACTATGGCTACACCTTC
TRBV12-3/TRBV12-4	TRBJ2-7	NA	NA	CASSLAGSDEQYF	TGTGCCAGCAGTTTGGCGGGTTCGGACGAGCAGTACTTC
TRBV5-6	TRBJ1-2	NA	TRBD1	CASTEDRANYGYTF	TGTGCCAGCACCGAGGACAGGGCTAACTATGGCTACACCTTC
TRBV3-1/TRBV3-2	TRBJ1-2	NA	NA	CASSQGRRLNGYTF	TGTGCCAGCAGCCAAGGGAGGAGGCTGAATGGCTACACCTTC
TRBV18	TRBJ1-1	NA	NA	CASSQSARNTEAFF	TGTGCCAGCTCACAATCCGCCAGGAACACTGAAGCTTTCTTT